The 14 T cell receptor beta chains listed next were all sequenced from one sample in a study of T cell repertoires in cytomegalovirus infection. These receptors lack a known antigen. TCRdb called the reads again in MiXCR, with one record for every CDR3 protein. The sample yields approximately 350,000 distinct CDR3 sequences, 34% seen once. The material was cultured PBMCs, obtained from culture after CMV antigen stimulation. The receptors here all came from a human donor in good health (CMV status not recorded). Some clones in this sample may be carry-over from other donors' samples.

This clonotype was seen more than once but under ten times. This sequence joins TRBV7-6 and TRBJ2-7, with TRBD1 matching over 7 bases. Germline V CDR1 and CDR2: SGHVS, FNYEAQ. The CDR3 extends over 13 amino acids. With V trimmed by 2 bases and J by 6 bases, 4 bases remained unmatched. CDR3 nucleotides: TGTGCCAGCAGCTTACGGGCAGGGGGCGAGCAGTACTTC. This gives the protein CASSLRAGGEQYF.

The chain has TRBV12-3 or TRBV12-4 and TRBJ1-1; the D is unclear. V was trimmed by 2 bases and J by 4 bases, leaving 11 bases between them. This CDR3 comprises 14 residues. CDR3 region: CASSLSSRPTEAFF. CDR3 nucleotides: TGTGCCAGCAGTTTATCCTCGAGGCCCACTGAAGCTTTCTTT.

This clonotype came up a few times. The V and J genes are TRBV5-5 and TRBJ1-5; D is perhaps TRBD1 (5 bases). CDR1 and CDR2 from the germline V gene are SGHKS and YYEKEE (reference sequence). This CDR3 is 15 amino acids long. V was cut by 4 bases and J by 2 bases, with 13 bases left in between. The CDR3 DNA reads as TGTGCCAGCAGCCTCCAGGGAGGAGGCAATCAGCCCCAGCATTTT. Translated, it gives CASSLQGGGNQPQHF.

This clonotype came up a few times. V is TRBV28 and J is TRBJ2-1, with unresolved D. Germline CDR1 is MDHEN and CDR2 is SYDVKM. Trimming took off 1 base at V and 1 base at J, with 8 bases between the two ends. The CDR3 covers 15 residues. The CDR3 region has the DNA TGTGCCAGCAGTTTATCGAGCTATTCCTACAATGAGCAGTTCTTC. It encodes CASSLSSYSYNEQFF. The full variable domain, completed using reference TRBV28 and TRBJ2-1, is DVKVTQSSRYLVKRTGEKVFLECVQDMDHENMFWYRQDPGLGLRLIYFSYDVKMKEKGDIPEGYSVSREKKERFSLILESASTNQTSMYLCASSLSSYSYNEQFFGPGTRLTVL.

The chain links TRBV20-1 to TRBJ2-1; TRBD1 might be the D (8 bases). Between the trimmed V and J ends, which lost 6 bases and 1 base, there was a span of 13 bases. Germline V gene lookup returns CDR1 DFQATT and CDR2 SNEGSKA (reference sequence). CDR3 length equals 14 residues. The CDR3 spells CSAKQGGSYNEQFF. Written as DNA, the CDR3 is TGCAGTGCAAAACAGGGGGGGTCCTACAATGAGCAGTTCTTC.

This clonotype was picked up a small number of times. The chain carries TRBV7-9 and TRBJ1-2; the match to TRBD1 covers 8 bases. The V gene's germline CDR1 is SEHNR and CDR2 FQNEAQ (reference sequence). The CDR3 is 13 residues long. Losses at the gene ends were 3 bases for V and 6 bases for J; bases not matched to a gene: 3. For the CDR3, the DNA is TGTGCCAGCAGCTTCGGACAGGGAGATGGCTACACCTTC. It is translated as CASSFGQGDGYTF.

The J gene is TRBJ2-5, the V gene TRBV2; D might be TRBD2 (7 bases). Germline-derived CDR1 and CDR2 are SNHLY and FYNNEI. V was clipped by 6 bases and J by 5 bases, with 16 bases between them. There are 14 residues in the CDR3. The CDR3 DNA follows: TGTGCCAGCAGCCCCTCGGGGGGCCGGGAGACCCAGTACTTC. It translates to CASSPSGGRETQYF.

Written as DNA, the CDR3 is TGTGCCAGCTCACTCCAGCGGCATCCTGGGAATGAGCAGTTCTTC. Residues: CASSLQRHPGNEQFF. The chain links TRBV18 to TRBJ2-1; tentatively, D is TRBD2 (5 bases). There are 15 residues in the CDR3. Per germline, CDR1 KGHSH and CDR2 LQKENI. V was shortened by 4 bases and J by 7 bases, with 17 bases between the two germline ends.

This chain joins TRBV11-2 and TRBJ2-4; 7 nucleotides match TRBD2. The germline gives CDR1 SGHAT, CDR2 FQNNGV. Germline trimming cut 1 base from V and 5 bases from J; bases unmatched to any gene: 5. The CDR3 has 15 residues. The CDR3 nucleotides read TGTGCCAGCAGCTTAGGGGCTAGCGGACAAAACATTCAGTACTTC. It is translated as CASSLGASGQNIQYF.

This chain links TRBV7-2 with TRBJ1-2; a weak D match, TRBD1 (5 bases). The CDR3 is 15 amino acids. Germline CDR1 is SGHTA and CDR2 is FQGNSA. The germline V and J ends were trimmed by 4 bases and 0 bases, with 12 bases remaining between them. CDR3 nucleotides: TGTGCCAGCAGCTGGGGGACCTTGGCTAACTATGGCTACACCTTC. Translating gives CASSWGTLANYGYTF.

The chain uses TRBV12-5 and TRBJ2-1, with TRBD1 matching over 10 bases. Unmatched junction bases numbered 13, after V lost 1 base and J lost 7 bases. The germline gives CDR1 LGHNT, CDR2 FRNRAP. The CDR3 is made up of 18 amino acids. The CDR3 spells CASGLEEAGQGVTNEQFF. The CDR3 bases are TGTGCTAGTGGTTTGGAAGAAGCCGGACAGGGGGTTACTAATGAGCAGTTCTTC.

The V and J genes are TRBV28 and TRBJ1-1; D possibly corresponds to TRBD1 (5 bases). The V gene's germline CDR1 is MDHEN and CDR2 SYDVKM. V shed 1 base and J shed 7 bases, with 16 bases lying between them. This CDR3 spans 15 amino acids. CDR3 bases: TGTGCCAGCAGTTTATTTTCCCCCGGGACGGGTGAAGCTTTCTTT. Amino acids: CASSLFSPGTGEAFF.

This clonotype has at least ten counts. The chain uses TRBV7-2 and TRBJ1-6; 8 bases are a match to TRBD1. The J segment lost 10 bases and the V segment lost 1 base, leaving 3 bases of the junction unmatched. Germline CDR1 SGHTA, CDR2 FQGNSA. CDR3 length equals 14 residues. The CDR3 reads CASSLGQGKSPLHF. CDR3 nucleotide sequence: TGTGCCAGCAGCTTAGGACAGGGGAAATCACCCCTCCACTTT.

The J gene is TRBJ1-1, the V gene TRBV6-5; D unclear. Germline CDR1 reads MNHEY; CDR2 reads SVGAGI. This CDR3 is 16 amino acids long. V lost 0 bases and J 0 bases, leaving 11 bases between the germline ends. CDR3 DNA: TGTGCCAGCAGTTACTCATTCCCCGGAATGAACACTGAAGCTTTCTTT. Translating it yields CASSYSFPGMNTEAFF.